Below, 15 T cell receptor beta chains from the same sample are listed, as sequenced in a study of blood T cell repertoires in COVID-19. Sequencing was performed with immunoSEQ multiplex PCR; in TCRdb, only in-frame clones are kept and a portion is missing. The top ten hold 35% to 50% of the sample, which has under 90,000 clones, 83% seen once. Sequenced sample: peripheral blood. The receptor set was obtained from a man older than 75 with acute or convalescent COVID-19.

V and J are TRBV25-1 and TRBJ2-1, with a possible D match to TRBD2 (6 bases). CDR3 length equals 15 residues. The germline V and J ends were trimmed by 2 bases and 4 bases, with 12 bases remaining between them. The V gene's germline CDR1 is MGHDK and CDR2 SYGVNS. CDR3 sequence reads: CASSENGRGYNEQFF. The CDR3 DNA reads as TGTGCCAGCAGTGAAAACGGGAGAGGTTACAATGAGCAGTTCTTC.

The chain has TRBV6-6 and TRBJ2-1; TRBD2 matches 11 bases. This CDR3 comprises 14 residues. V shed 5 bases and J 7 bases; nucleotides not matched to a gene: 4. CDR1 and CDR2 (germline): MNHNY, SVGAGI (reference sequence). This CDR3 reads CASSPGLAANEQFF. The CDR3 DNA follows: TGTGCCAGCAGTCCGGGACTAGCGGCTAATGAGCAGTTCTTC.

V usage is TRBV19 and J usage is TRBJ1-2; tentatively, D is TRBD1 (5 bases). Per germline, CDR1 LNHDA and CDR2 SQIVND (reference sequence). V was cut by 5 bases and J by 5 bases, with 30 bases left in between. CDR3 length: 19 amino acids. The CDR3 sequence is CASSQKATTGGDVGYGYTF. The CDR3 DNA is TGTGCCAGTAGTCAAAAGGCTACAACCGGAGGGGATGTAGGGTATGGCTACACCTTC. The variable domain in full, completed from reference TRBV19 and TRBJ1-2, reads DGGITQSPKYLFRKEGQNVTLSCEQNLNHDAMYWYRQDPGQGLRLIYYSQIVNDFQKGDIAEGYSVSREKKESFPLTVTSAQKNPTAFYLCASSQKATTGGDVGYGYTFGSGTRLTVV.

This chain connects TRBV10-3 to TRBJ2-2, with D maybe TRBD1 (5 bases). Trimming shortened V by 2 bases and J by 6 bases, and 7 bases separated the two germline ends. The CDR3 length is 13 residues. Germline CDR1 and CDR2: ENHRY and SYGVKD. This chain's CDR3 is CAISEPTAGELFF. CDR3 coding DNA: TGTGCCATCAGTGAGCCGACAGCCGGGGAGCTGTTTTTT.

The chain joins TRBV19 to TRBJ2-7, with D possibly being TRBD1 (6 bases). CDR3 length: 15 amino acids. V gave up 5 bases and J gave up 2 bases, with 16 bases separating them. Germline-derived CDR1 and CDR2 are LNHDA and SQIVND (reference sequence). This chain's CDR3 is CASSPPDSLTYEQYF. In DNA, the CDR3 is TGTGCCAGTAGTCCTCCGGACAGTTTAACCTACGAGCAGTACTTC.

About this clone itself: The same CDR3 is also encoded by other DNA sequences in this sample. This chain links TRBV7-9 with TRBJ2-7; D possibly corresponds to TRBD2 (5 bases). Germline assignment: CDR1 SEHNR and CDR2 FQNEAQ (reference sequence). V was pared by 3 bases and J by 3 bases, with 6 bases between. CDR3 length equals 12 residues. CDR3 coding DNA: TGTGCCAGCAGCTTTCGGGGCTACGAGCAGTACTTC. Its protein product is CASSFRGYEQYF.

This sequence joins TRBV7-2 and TRBJ1-5; TRBD1 aligns across 9 bases. The germline CDR1 and CDR2 sequences are SGHTA and FQGNSA. CDR3 length: 16 residues. The V segment lost 3 bases and the J segment 2 bases; nucleotides outside the gene matches: 5. As DNA, the CDR3 is TGTGCCAGCAGCTTTACAGGGGGCTCGGGCAATCAGCCCCAGCATTTT. Protein product: CASSFTGGSGNQPQHF.

V and J are TRBV5-5 and TRBJ2-1, with 8 bases aligning to TRBD2. Germline values: CDR1 SGHKS, CDR2 YYEKEE (reference sequence). CDR3 size: 14 residues. V dropped 4 bases and J dropped 9; count of bases not matched to a gene: 9. CDR3 sequence reads: CASSTSGSIGEQFF. The DNA of the CDR3 is TGTGCCAGCAGCACGAGCGGGAGCATTGGTGAGCAGTTCTTC.

The chain joins TRBV28 to TRBJ2-1; 10 nucleotides match TRBD2. This CDR3 is built from 15 residues. The germline V gene has CDR1 MDHEN and CDR2 SYDVKM. V lost 5 bases to trimming and J lost 8 bases; unmatched junction nucleotides: 9. The CDR3 DNA reads as TGTGCCAGCAGTCGAGCGGGAGGGGGCGGGTATGAGCAGTTCTTC. Protein: CASSRAGGGGYEQFF.

The chain joins TRBV2 to TRBJ1-5; TRBD1 is a possible D gene (6 bases). V shed 5 bases and J shed 4 bases, with 12 bases lying between them. The CDR3 is 14 residues long. Per the germline V gene, CDR1 is SNHLY and CDR2 is FYNNEI. The CDR3 coding sequence is TGTGCCAGCAGTTTGGAACAGGGAAATCAGCCCCAGCATTTT. Translating gives CASSLEQGNQPQHF. Supplemented by reference TRBV2 and TRBJ1-5, the full variable domain reads EPEVTQTPSHQVTQMGQEVILRCVPISNHLYFYWYRQILGQKVEFLVSFYNNEISEKSEIFDDQFSVERPDGSNFTLKIRSTKLEDSAMYFCASSLEQGNQPQHFGDGTRLSIL.

This sequence joins TRBV19 and TRBJ2-2; TRBD2 is a possible D gene (5 bases). The CDR3 length is 14 residues. With 4 bases removed from V and 2 bases from J, the gap between germline ends came to 8 bases. Germline values: CDR1 LNHDA, CDR2 SQIVND (reference sequence). The CDR3 DNA reads TGTGCCAGTAGTAGAGGGAGAAACACCGGGGAGCTGTTTTTT. Its protein product is CASSRGRNTGELFF.

The chain employs TRBV2 and TRBJ2-5; D unresolved. V was cut by 4 bases and J by 4 bases, with 10 bases left in between. In germline, CDR1 is SNHLY, CDR2 FYNNEI. The CDR3 sequence is 13 residues long. CDR3 DNA: TGTGCCAGCAGTGCCCCCCCGGGAGAGACCCAGTACTTC. This translates into CASSAPPGETQYF. The variable domain in full, completed from reference TRBV2 and TRBJ2-5, reads EPEVTQTPSHQVTQMGQEVILRCVPISNHLYFYWYRQILGQKVEFLVSFYNNEISEKSEIFDDQFSVERPDGSNFTLKIRSTKLEDSAMYFCASSAPPGETQYFGPGTRLLVL.

Worth noting for this clone: The same CDR3 arises from other DNA sequences in this sample as well. This chain connects TRBV9 to TRBJ1-1; possibly TRBD1 for D (5 bases). This CDR3 is 15 amino acids long. Trimming removed 0 bases at V and 1 base at J, with 10 bases between. Germline V gene lookup returns CDR1 SGDLS and CDR2 YYNGEE. The CDR3 reads CASSVGGAGNTEAFF. For the CDR3, the DNA is TGTGCCAGCAGCGTAGGCGGGGCTGGGAACACTGAAGCTTTCTTT. Together with reference TRBV9 and TRBJ1-1, the CDR3 gives the full variable domain: DSGVTQTPKHLITATGQRVTLRCSPRSGDLSVYWYQQSLDQGLQFLIQYYNGEERAKGNILERFSAQQFPDLHSELNLSSLELGDSALYFCASSVGGAGNTEAFFGQGTRLTVV.

This chain connects TRBV5-1 to TRBJ1-1; a possible D gene is TRBD1 (6 bases). In germline, CDR1 is SGHRS, CDR2 YFSETQ. V dropped 0 bases and J dropped 2 bases, with 8 bases sitting between them. CDR3 size: 14 residues. The CDR3 DNA is TGCGCCAGCAGCTTGGACAGGGCAAACACTGAAGCTTTCTTT. It yields the protein CASSLDRANTEAFF.

The chain combines TRBV3-1 (or the pseudogene TRBV3-2) with TRBJ2-6; D not resolved. Germline values: CDR1 LGHDT, CDR2 YNNKEL (reference sequence). The CDR3 has 16 residues. V lost 0 bases, J lost 0 bases, and 6 bases lay in between. CDR3 coding DNA: TGTGCCAGCAGCCAAGATCGGGTCTCTGGGGCCAACGTCCTGACTTTC. Amino acid sequence: CASSQDRVSGANVLTF.